This TCR beta chain derives from a study of blood T cell repertoires in COVID-19. Some clones are missing from TCRdb's copy, which holds only in-frame ones; the method was immunoSEQ multiplex PCR. The sample carries about 290,000 clones, roughly 89% recorded once. This clone has more than one count but fewer than ten. In terms of age and location, participants ranged from about 18 to 95 years and lived in 24 US areas. Each participant's cohort was designated according to participant-reported clinical history. Each recovered donor of Cohort 3 presented with two negative PCRs, clearance, or symptom resolution. V lost 6 bases to trimming and J lost 6 bases, with 17 bases between them. Germline assignment: CDR1 SGHAT and CDR2 FQNNGV. The CDR3 runs 14 residues.

The receptor comes from a middle-aged woman who had recovered from COVID-19. Sequencing was carried out using PBMCs or T cells enriched from blood (not recorded which). V is TRBV11-2 and J is TRBJ1-2; D is ambiguous. The CDR3 spells CASSSGSGIDGYTF. In DNA form, the CDR3 reads TGTGCCAGCAGTTCCGGGTCCGGGATCGATGGCTACACCTTC.